Each of the 25 T cell receptor beta chains below was sequenced from the same sample in a study of CD8+ T cells in alopecia areata (dated by TCRdb to 2017 to 2018). The time point label of this sample denotes: 20 to 30 weeks on oral tofacitinib. The sample's treatment or condition label, in plain terms: oral pan-JAK inhibitor, 5-10 mg twice daily. Receptor libraries were prepared by the immunoSEQ multiplex PCR assay. To provide template for TCR sequencing, every sample had RNA extracted and reverse transcribed into cDNA. As stored in TCRdb, this immuneACCESS dataset retains in-frame rearrangements with V and J assigned. A fraction of the clones does not appear; measured against another copy, unresolved V genes explain less than half of the discrepancy, and the remainder lacks a known reason. The table for this sample lists 90,000 or so clones; 44% of them were counted only once. The ten largest account for around 19% of the sample.

The sequencing here drew on CD8+ T cells sorted from blood, taken at week 24, from a patient treated with tofacitinib. The receptors were sampled from a human donor with alopecia areata.

V gene TRBV29-1 combines with J gene TRBJ2-2, with D unclear. Germline CDR1 and CDR2: SQVTM and ANQGSEA. With 4 bases removed from V and 2 bases from J, the gap between germline ends came to 8 bases. The CDR3 is 13 amino acids. CDR3 DNA sequence: TGCAGCGTTGCGGCTTATAACACCGGGGAGCTGTTTTTT. Its translation is CSVAAYNTGELFF.

V usage is TRBV9 and J usage is TRBJ2-3; TRBD2 matches 7 bases. V lost 0 bases to trimming and J lost 7 bases; unmatched junction nucleotides: 8. Germline CDR1 is SGDLS and CDR2 is YYNGEE. CDR3 length: 15 amino acids. The CDR3 protein is CASSVGGGSTYTQYF. CDR3 coding DNA: TGTGCCAGCAGCGTAGGTGGCGGGAGTACCTATACGCAGTATTTT.

Only a few counts were recorded for this clone. The genes are TRBV7-8 and TRBJ1-5, with TRBD1 matching over 8 bases. Germline CDR1 is SGHVS and CDR2 is FQNEAQ. This CDR3 is 17 amino acids long. V trimming: 3 bases; J trimming: 1 base; junction bases outside the gene matches: 8. The CDR3 region is CASSFRQGSMSNQPQHF. The CDR3 DNA follows: TGTGCCAGCAGCTTCCGACAGGGGAGTATGAGCAATCAGCCCCAGCATTTT. The variable domain in full, completed from reference TRBV7-8 and TRBJ1-5, reads GAGVSQSPRYKVAKRGQDVALRCDPISGHVSLFWYQQALGQGPEFLTYFQNEAQLDKSGLPSDRFFAERPEGSVSTLKIQRTQQEDSAVYLCASSFRQGSMSNQPQHFGDGTRLSIL.

The table lists this clone with a few counts. J is TRBJ1-2 and V is TRBV15; D remains unclear. Between the trimmed V and J ends, which lost 0 bases and 7 bases, there was a span of 15 bases. Germline lookup yields CDR1 LNHNV and CDR2 YYDKDF (reference sequence). The CDR3 runs 15 residues. This chain's CDR3 is CATSRDRGTVSGYTF. CDR3 bases: TGTGCCACCAGCAGAGATCGGGGAACGGTTAGTGGCTACACCTTC. The complete variable domain, with remaining parts taken from reference TRBV15 and TRBJ1-2, reads DAMVIQNPRYQVTQFGKPVTLSCSQTLNHNVMYWYQQKSSQAPKLLFHYYDKDFNNEADTPDNFQSRRPNTSFCFLDIRSPGLGDTAMYLCATSRDRGTVSGYTFGSGTRLTVV.

The chain has TRBV4-2 and TRBJ1-2; weak D call: TRBD1 (6 bases). Looked up from germline, CDR1 is LGHNA and CDR2 is YNFKEQ. V lost 3 bases and J lost 6, with 8 bases in between. CDR3 length: 12 residues. CDR3 nucleotide sequence: TGTGCCAGCAGCCAGAGGACAGATGGCTACACCTTC. Translation gives CASSQRTDGYTF.

This clone came up a few times. V usage is TRBV10-3 and J usage is TRBJ2-2; D call uncertain. Trimming took 6 bases from V and 1 from J, leaving 3 bases between them. The CDR3 runs to 12 residues. Looked up from germline, CDR1 is ENHRY and CDR2 is SYGVKD. The CDR3, as DNA: TGTGCCATCAGGCAGAACACCGGGGAGCTGTTTTTT. It codes for CAIRQNTGELFF.

This clone was detected once. The rearrangement links TRBV5-1 to TRBJ2-7; D unresolved. V was shortened by 2 bases and J by 5 bases, with 5 bases between the two germline ends. CDR3 length equals 11 residues. Germline values: CDR1 SGHRS, CDR2 YFSETQ. The CDR3 spells CASSFGNEQYF. The CDR3 nucleotides are TGCGCCAGCAGCTTTGGCAACGAGCAGTACTTC.

Only a few counts were recorded for this clone. V and J are TRBV7-9 and TRBJ2-7, with 7 bases lining up with TRBD2. V lost 8 bases, J lost 2 bases, and 6 bases stayed unmatched. This CDR3 comprises 13 residues. In germline, CDR1 is SEHNR, CDR2 FQNEAQ (reference sequence). In DNA, the CDR3 is TGTGCCAGCGGGGGAGGGACCACCTACGAGCAGTACTTC. Amino acid sequence: CASGGGTTYEQYF.

The chain links TRBV9 to TRBJ1-1, with D maybe TRBD1 (5 bases). Trimming removed 4 bases at V and 1 base at J, with 14 bases between. CDR1 and CDR2 from the germline V gene are SGDLS and YYNGEE. The CDR3 is made up of 15 amino acids. CDR3 sequence: CASSTQQGENTEAFF. CDR3 sequence (DNA): TGTGCCAGCAGCACCCAGCAGGGTGAGAACACTGAAGCTTTCTTT. Filled out from reference TRBV9 and TRBJ1-1, the complete variable domain reads DSGVTQTPKHLITATGQRVTLRCSPRSGDLSVYWYQQSLDQGLQFLIQYYNGEERAKGNILERFSAQQFPDLHSELNLSSLELGDSALYFCASSTQQGENTEAFFGQGTRLTVV.

The J gene is TRBJ1-2, the V gene TRBV7-9; TRBD1 matches 8 bases. This CDR3 comprises 15 residues. Germline V gene lookup returns CDR1 SEHNR and CDR2 FQNEAQ (reference sequence). The trim removed 1 base at V and 4 bases at J, leaving 5 bases unmatched. The CDR3 reads CASSLVDRGPYGYTF. DNA for the CDR3: TGTGCCAGCAGCTTAGTCGACAGGGGACCCTATGGCTACACCTTC.

This sequence joins TRBV12-5 and TRBJ2-3; the D call may be TRBD1 or TRBD2 (5 bases each). V dropped 3 bases and J dropped 3 bases, with 16 bases sitting between them. This CDR3 contains 16 residues. The V gene's germline CDR1 is LGHNT and CDR2 FRNRAP. The CDR3 region is CASGLGGRVSTDTQYF. CDR3 nucleotides: TGTGCTAGTGGTTTAGGAGGCAGGGTTTCAACAGATACGCAGTATTTT. Variable domain in full (rest from reference TRBV12-5 and TRBJ2-3): DARVTQTPRHKVTEMGQEVTMRCQPILGHNTVFWYRQTMMQGLELLAYFRNRAPLDDSGMPKDRFSAEMPDATLATLKIQPSEPRDSAVYFCASGLGGRVSTDTQYFGPGTRLTVL.

The V call is TRBV7-2, the J call TRBJ2-7; perhaps D is TRBD1 or TRBD2 (5 bases each). This CDR3 has 12 residues. The germline CDR1 and CDR2 sequences are SGHTA and FQGNSA. The V end was cut by 3 bases, the J end by 7 bases, with 10 bases between. The CDR3 DNA is TGTGCCAGCAGCTTTGGGACGGGAGAGCAGTACTTC. Translating it yields CASSFGTGEQYF.

The J gene is TRBJ1-4, the V gene TRBV4-2; D is undetermined. This CDR3 comprises 14 residues. The V end lost 4 bases, the J end lost 0 bases, and 6 bases lay between the germline ends. Per the germline V gene, CDR1 is LGHNA and CDR2 is YNFKEQ. Written as DNA, the CDR3 is TGTGCCAGCAGCCCCCTCTCAACTAATGAAAAACTGTTTTTT. Protein: CASSPLSTNEKLFF.

This clone showed up just a few times. This chain uses TRBV13 with TRBJ1-1; maybe TRBD1 (6 bases). The CDR3 has 14 residues. Germline V CDR1 and CDR2: PRHDT, FYEKMQ (reference sequence). The germline V and J ends were trimmed by 5 bases and 3 bases, with 13 bases remaining between them. The CDR3 nucleotides read TGTGCCAGCAGCGTCGACAGGTCGGACACTGAAGCTTTCTTT. It translates to CASSVDRSDTEAFF.

Regarding this clone: This probably arose from a read error, given a far larger clone one base away. The rearrangement joins TRBV4-1 to TRBJ2-7; 9 bases are a match to TRBD2. TRBJ2-1 explains the end of the DNA better; the J call may be wrong. CDR3 size: 16 residues. Germline V gene lookup returns CDR1 MGHRA and CDR2 YSYEKL. The CDR3 coding sequence is TGCGCCAGCAGCCAAGGGGCTAGCGGGGCAGACAATGAGCAGTTCTTC. It is translated as CASSQGASGADNEQFF.

The chain carries TRBV29-1 and TRBJ2-7; 9 bases are a match to TRBD2. The junction had 2 bases not matched to a gene; V was cut back by 5 bases and J by 3 bases. The CDR3 loop spans 12 amino acids. Germline assignment: CDR1 SQVTM and CDR2 ANQGSEA. In DNA, the CDR3 is TGCAGCGTTATGACTAGCGGCTACGAGCAGTACTTC. It is translated as CSVMTSGYEQYF.

The V and J genes are TRBV27 and TRBJ1-5; tentatively, D is TRBD1 (6 bases). CDR3 length equals 14 residues. The V gene lost 5 bases and the J gene lost 2 bases, with 10 bases spanning the gap. Germline-derived CDR1 and CDR2 are MNHEY and SMNVEV (reference sequence). CDR3 nucleotides: TGTGCCAGCAGTCTAGCAGGGGGCAATCAGCCCCAGCATTTT. Encoded protein: CASSLAGGNQPQHF.

This clone was detected a few times. The V and J genes are TRBV2 and TRBJ2-7; D unclear. V was cut by 2 bases and J by 9 bases, with 14 bases left in between. Germline V lookup: CDR1 SNHLY, CDR2 FYNNEI. CDR3 size: 13 residues. CDR3 nucleotide sequence: TGTGCCAGCAGTGAAAGGTCCCTTCTACGGCAGTACTTC. It codes for CASSERSLLRQYF.

This chain connects TRBV7-9 to TRBJ2-1; maybe TRBD2 (5 bases). CDR1 is SEHNR, CDR2 FQNEAQ, per germline (reference sequence). V was cut by 2 bases and J by 5 bases, with 13 bases left in between. The CDR3 is made up of 15 amino acids. Written as DNA, the CDR3 is TGTGCCAGCAGCTTATTAGGCGGGTTCAACAATGAGCAGTTCTTC. It is translated as CASSLLGGFNNEQFF.

The chain joins TRBV23-1 to TRBJ2-7; 11 bases align to TRBD1. TRBV23-1 is designated an ORF whose function remains uncertain. The CDR3 extends over 21 amino acids. V lost 2 bases to trimming and J lost 4 bases; unmatched junction nucleotides: 22. The CDR3 bases are TGCGCCAGCAGTCAAGAATGCAAAACTCCCGGGACAGGGGGAAGAGGGTACGAGCAGTACTTC. As protein: CASSQECKTPGTGGRGYEQYF.

The chain combines TRBV5-1 with TRBJ2-5, with 7 bases fitting TRBD2. Germline-derived CDR1 and CDR2 are SGHRS and YFSETQ. This CDR3 is built from 15 residues. J gave up 3 bases and V 3 bases, and 8 bases lay outside the gene matches. CDR3 sequence reads: CASSWTGTTKETQYF. CDR3 bases: TGCGCCAGCAGCTGGACCGGGACTACTAAAGAGACCCAGTACTTC.

This rearrangement joins TRBV27 to TRBJ2-1, with D possibly TRBD1 on 6 matching bases. Trimming took off 3 bases at V and 7 bases at J, with 7 bases between the two ends. Germline-derived CDR1 and CDR2 are MNHEY and SMNVEV (reference sequence). The CDR3 is made up of 12 amino acids. CDR3 in amino acids: CASSFGTNEQFF. The CDR3 DNA is TGTGCCAGCAGTTTTGGGACAAATGAGCAGTTCTTC.

The chain has TRBV27 and TRBJ1-5; no firm D call. Per germline, CDR1 MNHEY and CDR2 SMNVEV (reference sequence). V was pared by 5 bases and J by 4 bases, with 9 bases between. The CDR3 is 13 amino acids. CDR3 coding DNA: TGTGCCAGCAGTCCCAACACGAATCAGCCCCAGCATTTT. Translation: CASSPNTNQPQHF.

As DNA, the CDR3 is TGTGCCAGCAGCTTAGTGGGACCCGAGAGATACGAGCAGTACTTC. Encoded protein: CASSLVGPERYEQYF. This sequence joins TRBV7-9 and TRBJ2-7; D may be TRBD1 or TRBD2 (5 bases each). Germline loops: CDR1 SEHNR, CDR2 FQNEAQ (reference sequence). The CDR3 consists of 15 residues. V lost 1 base to trimming and J lost 4 bases, with 14 bases between them.

This clone has a handful of counts. The chain joins TRBV9 to TRBJ2-5; 14 nucleotides line up with TRBD2. The CDR3 is made up of 13 amino acids. Per germline, CDR1 SGDLS and CDR2 YYNGEE. J lost 9 bases, V lost 3 bases, and 1 base had no gene match. The CDR3 region is CASSAGLAGAQYF. In DNA form, the CDR3 reads TGTGCCAGCAGCGCGGGACTAGCGGGAGCCCAGTACTTC.